Sequencing of this TCR beta chain was carried out in a study of a mutant IDH1 vaccine in newly diagnosed glioma. The overall study: Patients arrived already treated with radiotherapy, temozolomide, or both, most having had both. Regarding the study as a whole: Any relationship between pseudoprogression and changes in top peripheral T cell clonotypes seemed absent.

Specified time point: week 5, during vaccination. Doses of 300 ug of mutant IDH1 20-mer peptide were given with topical imiquimod. V lost 4 bases and J 5 bases, leaving 15 bases between the germline ends. CDR1 and CDR2 from the germline V gene are SGHRS and YFSETQ. The CDR3 spans 15 residues. Clones were read by immunoSEQ multiplex PCR, and TCRdb kept only the in-frame ones, dropping some. The profile shows 25,000 to 35,000 clones, 87% of them singletons. A word on this clone: As yet, its antigen is unknown.

The rearrangement uses TRBV5-1 and TRBJ2-2; D is possibly TRBD1 (6 bases). The sequence came from a woman in her 40s with glioma. Some clones in this sample may be carry-over from other donors' samples. Material: peripheral blood mononuclear cells (PBMCs), obtained from a glioma patient whose treatment included an IDH1 peptide vaccine. Here the CDR3 reads CASSTGTMGTGELFF. The CDR3 region has the DNA TGCGCCAGCAGCACAGGGACGATGGGAACCGGGGAGCTGTTTTTT.